This T cell receptor beta chain derives from a study of glioma-infiltrating T cells after dendritic cell vaccination. Across the study: Patients received three intradermal dendritic cell vaccine injections at biweekly intervals. Study-level findings and limits: Longer survival after dendritic cell vaccination followed higher pretreatment TIL content.

Stated time point: after dendritic cell vaccination, including at tumor progression/relapse. PBMC sampling occurred before vaccination, two weeks after the third dose, and at progression. Concerning this clone: Its cognate antigen is unknown.

Input was roughly 2.2 ug genomic DNA, or all available if less. The data were produced by immunoSEQ multiplex PCR, yet TCRdb's version contains in-frame clones alone and is incomplete. This table holds about 58,000 clones, more than 75% found once. CDR3 size: 13 residues. Germline V gene lookup returns CDR1 WSHSY and CDR2 SAAADI. V trimming: 11 bases; J trimming: 6 bases; junction bases outside the gene matches: 9. The sequence was collected from a human donor with glioblastoma. The starting material was blood, obtained after dendritic cell vaccination. The genes are TRBV10-2 and TRBJ2-2, with 7 bases identical to TRBD1. The CDR3 DNA is TGCGCCGGAAGACAGGGAGTCCCCGGGGAGCTGTTTTTT. Translating it yields CAGRQGVPGELFF.